This TCR beta chain was captured in a study of cytomegalovirus exposure and HLA in healthy donors. About the research overall: Earlier, 95 million to 140 million unique TCR beta sequences were recovered from about 179 million T cells by an analysis.

Germline V gives CDR1 SNHLY, CDR2 FYNNEI. This CDR3 region has 13 residues. V was cut by 6 bases and J by 7 bases, with 13 bases left in between. Concerning this clone itself: Its target is not known.

Researchers ran the PCR with 60 Vbeta and 13 Jbeta primers. Sequencing used immunoSEQ multiplex PCR; TCRdb keeps in-frame clones, though not all of them. The table has roughly 250,000 clones, about four fifths seen once; the top ten hold around 0.33%. Donors were nominally healthy when sampled, though unrecorded immune exposures were likely. Whole-study findings and limits: In a later analysis, TCR association rates varied by HLA locus: DRB1 most, HLA-C fewest. A link between a missense DCLRE1C variant and TCR beta V- and J-gene trimming emerged from a later analysis.

The sequencing sample was made of PBMCs. The receptor comes from a girl aged 2-10 years in good health and CMV-seronegative. V is TRBV2 and J is TRBJ1-5; possible D gene TRBD1, 6 bases. This chain's CDR3 is CASSQGYTQPQHF. CDR3 DNA sequence: TGTGCCAGCAGCCAGGGGTATACCCAGCCCCAGCATTTT.